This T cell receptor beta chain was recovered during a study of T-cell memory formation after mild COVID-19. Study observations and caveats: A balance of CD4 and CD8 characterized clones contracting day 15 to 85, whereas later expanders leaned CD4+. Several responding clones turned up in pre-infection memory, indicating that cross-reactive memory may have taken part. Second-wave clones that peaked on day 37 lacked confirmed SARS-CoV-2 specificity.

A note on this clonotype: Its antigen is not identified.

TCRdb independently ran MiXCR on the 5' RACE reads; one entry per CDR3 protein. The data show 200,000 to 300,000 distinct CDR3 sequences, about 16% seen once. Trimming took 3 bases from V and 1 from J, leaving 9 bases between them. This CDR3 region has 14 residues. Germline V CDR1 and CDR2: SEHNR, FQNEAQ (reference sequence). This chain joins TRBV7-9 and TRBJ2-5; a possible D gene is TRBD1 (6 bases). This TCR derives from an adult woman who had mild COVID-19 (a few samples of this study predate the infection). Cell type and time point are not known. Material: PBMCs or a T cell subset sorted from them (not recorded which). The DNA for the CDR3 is TGTGCCAGCAGCTTCCGAGGGGGCCAAGAGACCCAGTACTTC. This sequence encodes CASSFRGGQETQYF.